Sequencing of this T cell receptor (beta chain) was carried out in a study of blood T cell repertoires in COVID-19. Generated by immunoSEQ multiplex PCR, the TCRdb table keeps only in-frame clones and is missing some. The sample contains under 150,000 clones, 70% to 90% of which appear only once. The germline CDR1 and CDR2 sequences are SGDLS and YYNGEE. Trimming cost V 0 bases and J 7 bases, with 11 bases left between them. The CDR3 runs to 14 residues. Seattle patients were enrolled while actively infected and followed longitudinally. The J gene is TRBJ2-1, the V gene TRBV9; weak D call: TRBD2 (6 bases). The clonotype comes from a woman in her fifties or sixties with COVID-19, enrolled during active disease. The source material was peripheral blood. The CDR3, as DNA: TGTGCCAGCAGCGTAGGGGGCGCGGGAAATGAGCAGTTCTTC. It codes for CASSVGGAGNEQFF.